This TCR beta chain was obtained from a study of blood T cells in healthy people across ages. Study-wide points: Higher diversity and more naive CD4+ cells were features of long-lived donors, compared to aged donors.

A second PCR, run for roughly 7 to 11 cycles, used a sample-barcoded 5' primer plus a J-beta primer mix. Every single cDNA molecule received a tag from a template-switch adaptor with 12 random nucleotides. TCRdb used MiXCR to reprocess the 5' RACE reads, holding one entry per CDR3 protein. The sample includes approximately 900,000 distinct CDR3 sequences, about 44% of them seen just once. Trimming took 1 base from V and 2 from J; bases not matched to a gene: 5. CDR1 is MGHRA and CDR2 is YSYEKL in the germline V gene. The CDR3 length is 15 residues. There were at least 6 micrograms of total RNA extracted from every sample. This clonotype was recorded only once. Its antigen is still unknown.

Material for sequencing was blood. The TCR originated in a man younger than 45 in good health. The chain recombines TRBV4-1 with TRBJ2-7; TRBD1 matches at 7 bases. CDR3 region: CASSQVTGAPYEQYF. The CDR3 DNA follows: TGCGCCAGCAGCCAAGTAACAGGGGCACCCTACGAGCAGTACTTC.